This TCR beta chain appears in the sequencing data of a study of T cell responses to AZD1222 COVID-19 vaccine. Sequenced by immunoSEQ multiplex PCR; TCRdb stores in-frame clones only, minus some. The repertoire has 30,000 to 35,000 clones, 86% of them found once; the top ten carry less than 7%. Study results and caveats: Rises in breadth and depth of Spike-specific TCRs came after two AZD1222 doses.

This clone occurred once. Its antigen is undetermined. Per the germline V gene, CDR1 is SGDLS and CDR2 is YYNGEE. V was clipped by 0 bases and J by 5 bases, with 14 bases between them. This CDR3 region has 16 residues. This chain links TRBV9 with TRBJ2-2; TRBD2 might be the D (5 bases). This sample comprised peripheral blood, obtained on day 0 of AZD1222 vaccination. This TCR came from an adult in good health. The CDR3 nucleotides are TGTGCCAGCAGCGTAGTCCCGGGAATGAGGACCGGGGAGCTGTTTTTT. It codes for CASSVVPGMRTGELFF.